The sequence of this T cell receptor beta chain was determined in a study of control samples from healthy donors and cancer patients. The method was immunoSEQ multiplex PCR; TCRdb's version includes in-frame clones alone and lacks a portion of them. This table holds 170,000 or so clones, about 93% found once. This clone was counted once. V was cut by 1 base and J by 6 bases, with 7 bases left in between. Germline V gives CDR1 SGDLS, CDR2 YYNGEE. The CDR3 consists of 13 residues. Sequenced: blood. The V and J genes are TRBV9 and TRBJ1-4; no clear D gene. This receptor was taken from a man between 18 and 35 years old in good health. Here the CDR3 DNA reads TGTGCCAGCAGCGTAACCCTTGATGAAAAACTGTTTTTT. It translates to CASSVTLDEKLFF.